These 25 T cell receptor beta chains were all obtained from the same sample, sequenced in a study of blood T cell repertoires in COVID-19. The table came from immunoSEQ multiplex PCR; TCRdb's copy has only in-frame clones and leaves some out. The sample gives approximately 75,000 clones, less than 85% of which show up once; 2% to 3% is in the top ten. Sequenced: peripheral blood. The receptor set was obtained from a human donor with acute or convalescent COVID-19. The donor label of this sample is uncertain.

The chain uses TRBV18 and TRBJ1-3; the D is unclear. CDR1 and CDR2 (germline): KGHSH, LQKENI. There are 14 residues in the CDR3. Trimming stripped 1 base from V and 2 bases from J, with 6 bases between. CDR3 nucleotide sequence: TGTGCCAGCTCACCACAGGCGGCTGGAAACACCATATATTTT. It encodes CASSPQAAGNTIYF.

This clone came up a few times. V is TRBV20-1 and J is TRBJ2-1, with D perhaps TRBD1 (6 bases). V lost 8 bases, J lost 3 bases, and 8 bases lay in between. This CDR3 contains 11 residues. Germline V gene data show CDR1 as DFQATT and CDR2 as SNEGSKA (reference sequence). The CDR3 reads CSRTVYNEQFF. The CDR3 DNA reads TGCAGTAGGACAGTCTACAATGAGCAGTTCTTC.

This chain joins TRBV11-2 and TRBJ2-7, with 8 nucleotides matching TRBD2. This CDR3 spans 19 amino acids. CDR1 and CDR2 from the germline V gene are SGHAT and FQNNGV. The V segment lost 5 bases and the J segment 3 bases; nucleotides outside the gene matches: 21. The CDR3 nucleotides are TGTGCCAGCAGCCCTGGACTAGCCCTGGCCGGGAGGATTGTCTACGAGCAGTACTTC. Translated, it gives CASSPGLALAGRIVYEQYF.

The genes are TRBV19 and TRBJ1-5; TRBD1 might be the D (6 bases). The CDR3 length is 18 residues. Germline CDR1 LNHDA, CDR2 SQIVND (reference sequence). Trimming pared 7 bases from V and 0 bases from J, leaving 22 bases between. CDR3 region: CASTPDSHITNSNQPQHF. DNA of the CDR3: TGTGCCAGTACCCCGGACAGCCATATAACGAATAGCAATCAGCCCCAGCATTTT.

The rearrangement links TRBV30 to TRBJ2-1; 8 nucleotides match TRBD1. V dropped 2 bases and J dropped 6; count of bases not matched to a gene: 6. Germline V gene lookup returns CDR1 GTSNPN and CDR2 SVGIG (reference sequence). CDR3 size: 14 residues. CDR3 sequence reads: CAWSKDRAGNEQFF. CDR3 bases: TGTGCCTGGAGTAAGGACAGGGCCGGCAATGAGCAGTTCTTC.

The chain carries TRBV6-5 and TRBJ2-7; 7 positions agree with TRBD2. The CDR3 totals 15 residues. In germline, CDR1 is MNHEY, CDR2 SVGAGI. With V trimmed by 5 bases and J by 6 bases, 13 bases remained unmatched. CDR3 nucleotide sequence: TGTGCCAGCAGTCGGAGAGGCGGGGGTTTAGCCGAGCAGTACTTC. The encoded protein is CASSRRGGGLAEQYF.

The genes are TRBV9 and TRBJ1-1; D is perhaps TRBD1 (5 bases). CDR1 is SGDLS, CDR2 YYNGEE, per germline. Trimming stripped 3 bases from V and 1 base from J, with 10 bases between. The CDR3 covers 14 residues. CDR3 sequence (DNA): TGTGCCAGCAGCGCCGCGGGACGGAACACTGAAGCTTTCTTT. Translating gives CASSAAGRNTEAFF.

The J gene is TRBJ2-4, the V gene TRBV6-4; perhaps TRBD2 as D (5 bases). The germline V gene encodes CDR1 MRHNA and CDR2 SNTAGT. The CDR3 runs to 14 residues. Deletions cut 6 bases from V and 7 bases from J, with 16 bases between. CDR3 nucleotide sequence: TGTGCCAGCAGCGGGGTCGCTGGGATGAACATTCAGTACTTC. This codes for CASSGVAGMNIQYF.

This chain links TRBV7-6 with TRBJ1-1; no clear D. This CDR3 contains 15 residues. The ends were cut back, 2 bases at V and 1 base at J, with 11 bases in the middle. Germline V gives CDR1 SGHVS, CDR2 FNYEAQ. CDR3 sequence reads: CASSLYPVPNTEAFF. In DNA, the CDR3 is TGTGCCAGCAGCTTATACCCAGTGCCGAACACTGAAGCTTTCTTT.

The V call is TRBV5-1, the J call TRBJ2-2, with 7 bases identical to TRBD2. V gave up 0 bases and J gave up 6 bases; unmatched junction bases: 2. The CDR3 has 14 residues. Germline V gene sequence: CDR1 SGHRS, CDR2 YFSETQ. CDR3 protein: CASSLGGSAGELFF. Written as DNA, the CDR3 is TGCGCCAGCAGCTTGGGCGGGAGTGCCGGGGAGCTGTTTTTT.

The chain is built from TRBV19 and TRBJ2-2, with 8 bases aligning to TRBD1. CDR3 size: 17 residues. The V and J ends lost 1 base and 1 base, in that order; junction bases with no gene match: 5. From germline, CDR1 is LNHDA and CDR2 SQIVND (reference sequence). In nucleotides, the CDR3 is TGTGCCAGTAGTATAGCCAGGGGGCAAGTGAACACCGGGGAGCTGTTTTTT. Amino acids: CASSIARGQVNTGELFF.

The chain joins TRBV27 to TRBJ1-2; weak D call: TRBD1 (5 bases). V lost 1 base and J 4 bases, leaving 13 bases between the germline ends. CDR3 length: 15 amino acids. In germline, CDR1 is MNHEY, CDR2 SMNVEV (reference sequence). This chain's CDR3 is CASSLLGLSGYGYTF. Written as DNA, the CDR3 is TGTGCCAGCAGTTTATTGGGACTCTCTGGCTATGGCTACACCTTC.

This chain joins TRBV2 and TRBJ2-1; the D is unclear. CDR1 is SNHLY, CDR2 FYNNEI, per germline. V lost 5 bases to trimming and J lost 7 bases, with 6 bases between them. The CDR3 runs to 11 residues. In nucleotides, the CDR3 is TGTGCCAGCAGTTCTAGAAATGAGCAGTTCTTC. Protein: CASSSRNEQFF.

The V and J genes are TRBV4-3 and TRBJ2-5; 11 bases fit TRBD2. The length of the CDR3 is 15 residues. Germline V gives CDR1 LGHNA, CDR2 YSLEER. Trimming cost V 0 bases and J 9 bases; bases outside gene matches: 6. CDR3 region: CASSQDQLAGAAQYF. The DNA of the CDR3 is TGCGCCAGCAGCCAAGATCAACTAGCGGGAGCGGCCCAGTACTTC.

J is TRBJ2-2 and V is TRBV5-5, with 8 positions matching TRBD1. CDR3 length: 15 amino acids. Germline V gives CDR1 SGHKS, CDR2 YYEKEE (reference sequence). Trimming at V came to 4 bases and at J to 6 bases, leaving 8 bases not matched to a gene. CDR3 protein: CASSPGQGGSGELFF. For the CDR3, the DNA is TGTGCCAGCAGCCCCGGACAGGGTGGTTCCGGGGAGCTGTTTTTT.

The CDR3 DNA is TGTGCCAGCAGTTTTCTATGGACTAGACAAGAGACCCAGTACTTC. Its protein product is CASSFLWTRQETQYF. The chain has TRBV27 and TRBJ2-5, with 7 nucleotides matching TRBD2. The CDR3 totals 15 residues. Trimming cost V 3 bases and J 2 bases; bases outside gene matches: 6. Germline-derived CDR1 and CDR2 are MNHEY and SMNVEV (reference sequence).

The chain combines TRBV19 with TRBJ1-5; possibly TRBD1 for D (6 bases). The germline gives CDR1 LNHDA, CDR2 SQIVND (reference sequence). The CDR3 totals 13 residues. Trimming took 10 bases from V and 4 from J, leaving 14 bases between them. The CDR3 reads CATPLRGNQPQHF. In DNA form, the CDR3 reads TGTGCCACCCCCCTCAGGGGAAATCAGCCCCAGCATTTT.

The sample holds a few counts of this clone. The V gene is TRBV6-2 or TRBV6-3, the J gene TRBJ1-5; 10 nucleotides line up with TRBD1. CDR3 length: 19 residues. V lost 2 bases to trimming and J lost 2 bases; unmatched junction nucleotides: 12. The germline gives CDR1 MNHEY, CDR2 SVGEGT. The CDR3: CASSYARDRGFEGNQPQHF. The DNA of the CDR3 is TGTGCCAGCAGTTACGCCCGGGACAGGGGATTCGAAGGCAATCAGCCCCAGCATTTT.

The rearrangement joins TRBV19 to TRBJ2-7, with D hard to call. In germline, CDR1 is LNHDA, CDR2 SQIVND (reference sequence). Trimming stripped 4 bases from V and 6 bases from J, with 16 bases between. The CDR3 loop spans 14 amino acids. As DNA, the CDR3 is TGTGCCAGTAGTAAAACCGGGTCCTTGGGCGAGCAGTACTTC. Residues: CASSKTGSLGEQYF.

CDR3 residues: CASSSWTDQETQYF. The CDR3 nucleotides are TGTGCCAGCAGTTCATGGACAGACCAAGAGACCCAGTACTTC. The V and J genes are TRBV28 and TRBJ2-5; maybe TRBD1 (6 bases). Trimming shortened V by 4 bases and J by 0 bases, and 9 bases separated the two germline ends. The CDR3 runs to 14 residues. CDR1 and CDR2 from the germline V gene are MDHEN and SYDVKM.

The rearrangement joins TRBV19 to TRBJ1-2; TRBD1 aligns across 7 bases. The CDR3 is 14 residues long. V gave up 6 bases and J gave up 8 bases; unmatched junction bases: 12. Germline CDR1 LNHDA, CDR2 SQIVND (reference sequence). In nucleotides, the CDR3 is TGTGCCAGTAGCACCACGGGACAGCGAGCAGGCTACACCTTC. It is translated as CASSTTGQRAGYTF.

The chain is built from TRBV6-1 and TRBJ2-2; 7 positions match TRBD1. CDR1 and CDR2 from the germline V gene are MNHNS and SASEGT. The V and J ends lost 3 bases and 4 bases, in that order; junction bases with no gene match: 2. CDR3 length: 14 amino acids. This CDR3 reads CASSETGTTGELFF. CDR3 in DNA: TGTGCCAGCAGTGAGACAGGGACCACCGGGGAGCTGTTTTTT.

The chain is built from TRBV12-3 or TRBV12-4 and TRBJ2-4; 8 bases agree with TRBD2. This CDR3 is 12 amino acids long. With 3 bases clipped from V and 8 bases from J, the junction kept 0 bases outside the gene matches. This CDR3 reads CASSFGGDIQYF. The CDR3 DNA follows: TGTGCCAGCAGTTTCGGGGGGGACATTCAGTACTTC.

The CDR3 DNA reads as TGTGCCAGCAGTTCCAACAGGGGGCGAAGCGCTGAAGCTTTCTTT. Its protein product is CASSSNRGRSAEAFF. J is TRBJ1-1 and V is TRBV28; the match to TRBD1 covers 9 bases. The CDR3 consists of 15 residues. CDR1 and CDR2 from the germline V gene are MDHEN and SYDVKM. Trimming removed 4 bases from V and 6 bases from J; junction bases left unmatched: 9.

The V call is TRBV5-5, the J call TRBJ1-1; D gene ambiguous. V was clipped by 2 bases and J by 4 bases, with 15 bases between them. Germline V gene lookup returns CDR1 SGHKS and CDR2 YYEKEE (reference sequence). The CDR3 totals 15 residues. CDR3 loop: CASSFQRTAFTEAFF. The CDR3 DNA is TGTGCCAGCAGCTTTCAACGGACTGCGTTCACTGAAGCTTTCTTT.